These 13 T cell receptor beta chains share one sample of origin, sequenced in a study of CD8+CD57+ T cells in acquired aplastic anemia. The study profiled TCR beta VDJ and CDR3 using genomic DNA as template. TCRdb processed the reads anew with MiXCR; each CDR3 protein has one entry. The sample records some 170,000 distinct CDR3 sequences, 63% being singletons. CD8+CD57+ cell expansion, shown by flow cytometry, had occurred in the patients selected for sequencing. The source material was sorted CD4+, CD8+, or CD8+CD57+ T cells (not recorded which) from PBMCs. The receptors come from a human donor with aplastic anemia.

This clonotype was observed a handful of times. This sequence joins TRBV12-3 or TRBV12-4 and TRBJ1-2; TRBD1 aligns across 8 bases. CDR3 length equals 12 residues. Trimming at V came to 5 bases and at J to 6 bases, leaving 2 bases not matched to a gene. CDR3 protein: CASSGQGDGYTF. For the CDR3, the DNA is TGTGCCAGCAGTGGACAGGGCGATGGCTACACCTTC.

There are many counts of this clonotype. One end of the junction does not line up with germline, which may come from a read error. The V and J genes are TRBV9 and TRBJ2-2, with TRBD1 matching 7 bases. CDR3 length: 11 amino acids. Germline loops: CDR1 SGDLS, CDR2 YYNGEE. The CDR3 bases are TGTGCCAGCAGCGGGTCAGGGGGGCTGTTTTTT. Protein: CASSGSGGLFF. The full variable domain, with the rest looked up from reference TRBV9 and TRBJ2-2, is DSGVTQTPKHLITATGQRVTLRCSPRSGDLSVYWYQQSLDQGLQFLIQYYNGEERAKGNILERFSAQQFPDLHSELNLSSLELGDSALYFCASSGSGGLFFGEGSRLTVL.

This clonotype was seen only a few times. This chain connects TRBV7-3 to TRBJ2-1, with TRBD2 matching over 8 bases. The length of the CDR3 is 15 residues. Unmatched junction bases numbered 2, after V lost 1 base and J lost 3 bases. The germline V gene has CDR1 SGHTA and CDR2 FQGTGA. The CDR3 DNA reads TGTGCCAGCAGCTTAAGCGGGGGGTTCTACAATGAGCAGTTCTTC. Protein sequence: CASSLSGGFYNEQFF.

This clonotype has just a few counts. The gene calls are TRBV24-1 and TRBJ2-3; 10 bases match TRBD1. This CDR3 is 16 amino acids long. V was pared by 3 bases and J by 2 bases, with 4 bases of the junction left unmatched. Looked up from germline, CDR1 is KGHDR and CDR2 is SFDVKD. CDR3 DNA sequence: TGTGCCACCAGTGATGGGGACAGGGGAAACACAGATACGCAGTATTTT. It is translated as CATSDGDRGNTDTQYF.

This clonotype was picked up a small number of times. CDR3 protein: CATSDSGDQPQHF. The DNA for the CDR3 is TGTGCCACCAGTGATTCAGGGGATCAGCCCCAGCATTTT. V and J are TRBV24-1 and TRBJ1-5; D may be TRBD1 (6 bases). The CDR3 has 13 residues. CDR1 KGHDR and CDR2 SFDVKD come from the germline V gene. V was cut by 2 bases and J by 5 bases, with 6 bases left in between.

This clonotype came up many times. The chain recombines TRBV5-1 with TRBJ1-1; D not certain. Trimming took off 0 bases at V and 9 bases at J, with 6 bases between the two ends. The length of the CDR3 is 11 residues. Germline CDR1 is SGHRS and CDR2 is YFSETQ. The CDR3 bases are TGCGCCAGCAGCTTGGGGACCCAAGCTTTCTTT. This translates into CASSLGTQAFF.

The V call is TRBV15, the J call TRBJ2-1, with unresolved D. V was trimmed by 5 bases and J by 6 bases, leaving 5 bases between them. The CDR3 sequence is 11 residues long. Germline V CDR1 and CDR2: LNHNV, YYDKDF (reference sequence). The CDR3 loop is CATSWVNEQFF. CDR3 coding DNA: TGTGCCACCAGCTGGGTCAATGAGCAGTTCTTC.

This chain joins TRBV20-1 and TRBJ2-1; 11 bases match TRBD2. In germline, CDR1 is DFQATT, CDR2 SNEGSKA (reference sequence). Trimming cost V 3 bases and J 5 bases; bases outside gene matches: 6. The CDR3 covers 15 residues. CDR3 in amino acids: CSASGGLAGNNEQFF. Here the CDR3 DNA reads TGCAGTGCTAGCGGAGGACTAGCGGGTAACAATGAGCAGTTCTTC.

This clonotype was seen many times. V and J are TRBV6-1 and TRBJ2-7, with TRBD1 as a possible D gene (6 bases). The length of the CDR3 is 13 residues. With 4 bases removed from V and 0 bases from J, the gap between germline ends came to 7 bases. Germline V gives CDR1 MNHNS, CDR2 SASEGT. This chain's CDR3 is CASSGGPSYEQYF. CDR3 DNA sequence: TGTGCCAGCAGTGGGGGGCCCTCCTACGAGCAGTACTTC.

The rearrangement joins TRBV6-2 or TRBV6-3 to TRBJ1-2; D is uncertain. The ends were cut back, 1 base at V and 0 bases at J, with 15 bases in the middle. The CDR3 has 17 amino acids. Per germline, CDR1 MNHEY and CDR2 SVGEGT. CDR3 sequence: CASSYLQRYNPNYGYTF. In DNA form, the CDR3 reads TGTGCCAGCAGTTACTTGCAGCGGTACAATCCTAACTATGGCTACACCTTC.

The rearrangement joins TRBV9 to TRBJ2-7; TRBD1 aligns across 8 bases. With V trimmed by 4 bases and J by 7 bases, 10 bases remained unmatched. The CDR3 totals 14 residues. Germline V gene lookup returns CDR1 SGDLS and CDR2 YYNGEE. CDR3 nucleotides: TGTGCCAGCAGCTTCGGACAGGGACGTGGTGAGCAGTACTTC. Translated, it gives CASSFGQGRGEQYF. Using reference TRBV9 and TRBJ2-7 for the parts outside the CDR3, the full variable domain is DSGVTQTPKHLITATGQRVTLRCSPRSGDLSVYWYQQSLDQGLQFLIQYYNGEERAKGNILERFSAQQFPDLHSELNLSSLELGDSALYFCASSFGQGRGEQYFGPGTRLTVT.

The CDR3: CASSQGKERQGGTDTQYF. The CDR3 DNA reads as TGTGCCAGCAGCCAAGGAAAAGAGAGACAGGGAGGGACAGATACGCAGTATTTT. The chain carries TRBV3-1 and TRBJ2-3; perhaps D is TRBD1 or TRBD2 (7 bases each). The germline CDR1 and CDR2 sequences are LGHDT and YNNKEL (reference sequence). V dropped 1 base and J dropped 3 bases, with 20 bases sitting between them. The CDR3 is 18 residues long.

The V call is TRBV10-3, the J call TRBJ2-7; D not certain. V lost 0 bases and J lost 6, with 18 bases in between. Germline V CDR1 and CDR2: ENHRY, SYGVKD. This CDR3 is 16 amino acids long. The chain's CDR3 is CAISESIGPFPSEQYF. CDR3 in DNA: TGTGCCATCAGTGAGTCGATAGGGCCTTTCCCTTCCGAGCAGTACTTC.